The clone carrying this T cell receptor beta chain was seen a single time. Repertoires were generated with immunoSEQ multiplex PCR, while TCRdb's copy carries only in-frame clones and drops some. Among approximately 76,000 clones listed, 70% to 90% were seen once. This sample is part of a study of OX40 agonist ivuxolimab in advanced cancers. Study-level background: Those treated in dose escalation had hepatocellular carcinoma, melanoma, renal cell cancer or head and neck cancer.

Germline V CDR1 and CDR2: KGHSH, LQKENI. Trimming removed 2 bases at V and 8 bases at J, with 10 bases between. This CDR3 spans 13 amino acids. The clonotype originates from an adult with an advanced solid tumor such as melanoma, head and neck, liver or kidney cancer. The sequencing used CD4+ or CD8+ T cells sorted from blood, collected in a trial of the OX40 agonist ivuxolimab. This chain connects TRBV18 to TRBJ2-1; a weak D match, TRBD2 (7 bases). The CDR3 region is CASSPGGAYEQFF. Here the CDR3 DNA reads TGTGCCAGCTCACCAGGGGGGGCCTATGAGCAGTTCTTC.